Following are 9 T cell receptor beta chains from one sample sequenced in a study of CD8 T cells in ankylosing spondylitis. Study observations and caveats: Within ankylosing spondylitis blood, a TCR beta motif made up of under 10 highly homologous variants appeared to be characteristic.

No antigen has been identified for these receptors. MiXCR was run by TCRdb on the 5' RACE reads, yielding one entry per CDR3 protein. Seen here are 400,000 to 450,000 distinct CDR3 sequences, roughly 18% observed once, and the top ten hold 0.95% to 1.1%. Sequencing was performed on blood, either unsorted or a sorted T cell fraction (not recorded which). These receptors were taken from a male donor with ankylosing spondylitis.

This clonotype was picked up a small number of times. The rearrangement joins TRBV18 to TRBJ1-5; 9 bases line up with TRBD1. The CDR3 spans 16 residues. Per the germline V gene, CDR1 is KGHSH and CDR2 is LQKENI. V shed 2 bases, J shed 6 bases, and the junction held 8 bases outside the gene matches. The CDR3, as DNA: TGTGCCAGCTCACCATACCGGGACAGGGATTCTCAGCCCCAGCATTTT. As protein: CASSPYRDRDSQPQHF.

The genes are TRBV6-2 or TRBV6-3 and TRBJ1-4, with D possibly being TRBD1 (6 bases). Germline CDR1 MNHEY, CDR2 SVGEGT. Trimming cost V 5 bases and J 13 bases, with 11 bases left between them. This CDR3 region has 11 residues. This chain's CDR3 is CASSTRQVLFF. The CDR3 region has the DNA TGTGCCAGCAGTACCCGACAGGTACTGTTTTTT.

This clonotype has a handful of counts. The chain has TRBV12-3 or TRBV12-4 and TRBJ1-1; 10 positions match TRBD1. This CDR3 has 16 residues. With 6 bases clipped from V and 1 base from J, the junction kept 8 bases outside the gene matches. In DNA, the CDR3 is TGTGCCAGCAGACGAGACAGGGGGCCGGGGAACACTGAAGCTTTCTTT. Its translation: CASRRDRGPGNTEAFF.

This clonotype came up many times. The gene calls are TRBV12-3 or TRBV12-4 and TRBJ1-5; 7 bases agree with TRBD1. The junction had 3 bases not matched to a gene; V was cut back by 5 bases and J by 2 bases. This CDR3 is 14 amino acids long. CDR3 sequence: CASSRQGGNQPQHF. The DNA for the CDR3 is TGTGCCAGCAGTCGACAGGGCGGCAATCAGCCCCAGCATTTT.

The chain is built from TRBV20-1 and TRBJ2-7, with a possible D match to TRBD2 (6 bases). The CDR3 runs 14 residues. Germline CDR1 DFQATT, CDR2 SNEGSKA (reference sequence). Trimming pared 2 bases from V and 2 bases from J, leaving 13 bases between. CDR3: CSARMDGLPYEQYF. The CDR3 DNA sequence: TGCAGTGCTAGAATGGACGGACTACCCTACGAGCAGTACTTC.

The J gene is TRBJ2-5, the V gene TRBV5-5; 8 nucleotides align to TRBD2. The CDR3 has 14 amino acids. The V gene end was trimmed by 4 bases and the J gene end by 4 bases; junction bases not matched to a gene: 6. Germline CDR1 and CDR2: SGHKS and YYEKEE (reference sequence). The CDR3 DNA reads TGTGCCAGCAGCCTGGGGACTAGTTCAGAGACCCAGTACTTC. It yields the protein CASSLGTSSETQYF. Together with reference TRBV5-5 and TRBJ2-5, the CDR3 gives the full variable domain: DAGVTQSPTHLIKTRGQQVTLRCSPISGHKSVSWYQQVLGQGPQFIFQYYEKEERGRGNFPDRFSARQFPNYSSELNVNALLLGDSALYLCASSLGTSSETQYFGPGTRLLVL.

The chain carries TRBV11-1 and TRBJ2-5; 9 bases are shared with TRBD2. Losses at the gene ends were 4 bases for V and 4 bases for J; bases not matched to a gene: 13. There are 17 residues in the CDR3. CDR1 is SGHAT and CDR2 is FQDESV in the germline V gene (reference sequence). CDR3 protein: CASSSKKGLAFVETQYF. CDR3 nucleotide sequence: TGTGCCAGCAGCTCCAAAAAGGGACTAGCCTTCGTAGAGACCCAGTACTTC.

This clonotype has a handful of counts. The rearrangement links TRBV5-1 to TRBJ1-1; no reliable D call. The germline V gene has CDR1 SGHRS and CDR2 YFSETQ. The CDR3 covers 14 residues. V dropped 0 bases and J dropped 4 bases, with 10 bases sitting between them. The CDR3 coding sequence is TGCGCCAGCAGCTTGGATGGGAGGAGCACTGAAGCTTTCTTT. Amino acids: CASSLDGRSTEAFF.

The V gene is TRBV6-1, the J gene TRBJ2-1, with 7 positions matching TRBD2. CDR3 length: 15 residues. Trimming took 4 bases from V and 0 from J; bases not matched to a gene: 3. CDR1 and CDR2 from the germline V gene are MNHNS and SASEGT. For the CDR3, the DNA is TGTGCCAGCAGTGGTCGGACTAGCTCCTACAATGAGCAGTTCTTC. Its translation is CASSGRTSSYNEQFF.